These 25 T cell receptor beta chains originate from one sample sequenced in a study of Ad26.COV2.S vaccination and SARS-CoV-2 variants. Some clones are missing from TCRdb's copy, which holds only in-frame ones; the method was immunoSEQ multiplex PCR. Among approximately 410,000 clones listed, about 90% were seen once. Treatment reported: about 20 received Ad26.COV2.S at low or high dose, single or two shots; 5 received placebo; per-sample allocation not given. Sampling took place 63 days after the first vaccine or placebo injection. Source: peripheral blood, taken in a trial of Ad26.COV2.S vaccine versus placebo. The receptors stem from a person aged 18-65 years who received the Ad26.COV2.S COVID-19 vaccine or a placebo.

This rearrangement joins TRBV30 to TRBJ1-2; 9 bases map to TRBD1. From germline, CDR1 is GTSNPN and CDR2 SVGIG (reference sequence). The CDR3 spans 15 residues. V trimming: 2 bases; J trimming: 4 bases; junction bases outside the gene matches: 8. The CDR3 sequence: CAWSFSGQGIYGYTF. CDR3 DNA: TGTGCCTGGAGTTTCTCGGGACAGGGTATCTATGGCTACACCTTC.

The V and J genes are TRBV5-6 and TRBJ2-1; TRBD1 is a possible D gene (6 bases). The CDR3 has 15 amino acids. Trimming took 0 bases from V and 9 from J, leaving 16 bases between them. The germline CDR1 and CDR2 sequences are SGHDT and YYEEEE. The CDR3, as DNA: TGTGCCAGCAGCTTGGGCAGGGGCGCTGGGAGTGAGCAGTTCTTC. This gives the protein CASSLGRGAGSEQFF.

This chain joins TRBV19 and TRBJ2-1; D is undetermined. V dropped 4 bases and J dropped 4 bases, with 5 bases sitting between them. CDR3 size: 12 residues. Germline V gene sequence: CDR1 LNHDA, CDR2 SQIVND (reference sequence). CDR3 residues: CASSRIYNEQFF. The CDR3 DNA sequence: TGTGCCAGTAGTAGGATTTACAATGAGCAGTTCTTC.

CDR3 sequence reads: CAYDRTQETQYF. The CDR3 bases are TGTGCCTACGACAGGACCCAAGAGACCCAGTACTTC. V and J are TRBV30 and TRBJ2-5, with D maybe TRBD1 (6 bases). CDR1 is GTSNPN and CDR2 is SVGIG in the germline V gene (reference sequence). The CDR3 has 12 amino acids. Trimming stripped 7 bases from V and 1 base from J, with 10 bases between.

V and J are TRBV6-2 or TRBV6-3 and TRBJ2-3, with TRBD2 identical over 8 bases. Germline trimming cut 0 bases from V and 2 bases from J; bases unmatched to any gene: 13. This CDR3 region has 19 residues. Germline loops: CDR1 MNHEY, CDR2 SVGEGT. Here the CDR3 reads CASSYSDPFAGGNTDTQYF. In nucleotides, the CDR3 is TGTGCCAGCAGTTACTCGGATCCCTTTGCGGGGGGAAACACAGATACGCAGTATTTT.

V gene TRBV7-2 combines with J gene TRBJ1-2, with a tentative D call TRBD1 (6 bases). This CDR3 has 14 residues. Germline CDR1 and CDR2: SGHTA and FQGNSA. V lost 5 bases and J 0 bases, leaving 10 bases between the germline ends. In DNA form, the CDR3 reads TGTGCCAGCAGCCCTACAGGGTCTAACTATGGCTACACCTTC. This encodes CASSPTGSNYGYTF.

The chain couples TRBV9 to TRBJ1-1; perhaps TRBD1 as D (6 bases). The CDR3 has 13 amino acids. V lost 7 bases and J 3 bases, leaving 13 bases between the germline ends. Germline loops: CDR1 SGDLS, CDR2 YYNGEE. The CDR3 nucleotides read TGTGCCAGCTCTCAGGAGGGGGACACTGAAGCTTTCTTT. This gives the protein CASSQEGDTEAFF.

The J gene is TRBJ2-4, the V gene TRBV5-6; TRBD1 matches 7 bases. The CDR3 consists of 14 residues. Germline CDR1 and CDR2: SGHDT and YYEEEE. J was trimmed by 8 bases and V by 4 bases; bases with no gene match: 9. Here the CDR3 DNA reads TGTGCCAGCAGCCAGGGTGAGACAGGGTACATTCAGTACTTC. This codes for CASSQGETGYIQYF.

The chain links TRBV9 to TRBJ1-3, with 9 positions matching TRBD1. Germline CDR1 SGDLS, CDR2 YYNGEE. V gave up 4 bases and J gave up 7 bases; unmatched junction bases: 9. This CDR3 is 15 amino acids long. The DNA for the CDR3 is TGTGCCAGCAGCAGAGGGACAGGGACAGGGAACACCATATATTTT. This encodes CASSRGTGTGNTIYF.

This clone was seen only once. This chain links TRBV6-6 with TRBJ2-3; D may be TRBD2 (6 bases). Germline assignment: CDR1 MNHNY and CDR2 SVGAGI (reference sequence). The CDR3 is 14 residues long. The V end was cut by 4 bases, the J end by 4 bases, with 12 bases between. In nucleotides, the CDR3 is TGTGCCAGCAGTTCGGCAGGGAGGTCAGATACGCAGTATTTT. Its protein product is CASSSAGRSDTQYF.

The chain links TRBV7-6 to TRBJ2-7, with D possibly matching TRBD2 (6 bases). V was cut by 0 bases and J by 3 bases, with 12 bases left in between. The CDR3 spans 15 residues. In germline, CDR1 is SGHVS, CDR2 FNYEAQ. The CDR3 protein is CASSLARGGFYEQYF. CDR3 bases: TGTGCCAGCAGCTTAGCGAGGGGAGGCTTCTACGAGCAGTACTTC.

The chain joins TRBV19 to TRBJ2-7, with D unresolved. V was shortened by 5 bases and J by 4 bases, with 18 bases between the two germline ends. The CDR3 runs 15 residues. From germline, CDR1 is LNHDA and CDR2 SQIVND (reference sequence). CDR3 in amino acids: CASSHSGSNLYEQYF. CDR3 in DNA: TGTGCCAGTAGTCATTCGGGCTCGAACCTTTACGAGCAGTACTTC.

The chain recombines TRBV6-2 or TRBV6-3 with TRBJ2-2; D not resolved. Trimming stripped 4 bases from V and 4 bases from J, with 4 bases between. CDR3 length: 12 amino acids. From germline, CDR1 is MNHEY and CDR2 SVGEGT. The CDR3 nucleotides are TGTGCCAGCAGTTTGTCCACCGGGGAGCTGTTTTTT. It specifies CASSLSTGELFF.

The chain links TRBV6-1 to TRBJ2-2; 13 bases line up with TRBD2. Losses at the gene ends were 4 bases for V and 5 bases for J; bases not matched to a gene: 7. CDR1 MNHNS and CDR2 SASEGT come from the germline V gene. The CDR3 is 17 amino acids. The chain's CDR3 is CASSGTSGGMGTGELFF. The CDR3 coding sequence is TGTGCCAGCAGTGGGACTAGCGGGGGAATGGGAACCGGGGAGCTGTTTTTT.

This clone was observed once. This chain connects TRBV5-1 to TRBJ1-4, with no clear D. The CDR3 loop spans 12 amino acids. The germline CDR1 and CDR2 sequences are SGHRS and YFSETQ. The ends were cut back, 4 bases at V and 4 bases at J, with 5 bases in the middle. The CDR3: CASSEGNEKLFF. CDR3 bases: TGCGCCAGCAGCGAAGGTAATGAAAAACTGTTTTTT.

The chain couples TRBV5-4 to TRBJ2-3; D call uncertain. Trimming stripped 5 bases from V and 2 bases from J, with 12 bases between. The CDR3 is 14 residues long. Looked up from germline, CDR1 is SGHNT and CDR2 is YYREEE (reference sequence). The CDR3 sequence: CASSPTLDTDTQYF. CDR3 nucleotide sequence: TGTGCCAGCAGTCCGACCCTTGACACAGATACGCAGTATTTT.

The rearrangement uses TRBV9 and TRBJ1-2, with TRBD1 identical over 11 bases. The junction had 5 bases not matched to a gene; V was cut back by 4 bases and J by 6 bases. In germline, CDR1 is SGDLS, CDR2 YYNGEE. The CDR3 contains 14 residues. The CDR3 nucleotides read TGTGCCAGCAGCACCCGGACAGGGGGCGATGGCTACACCTTC. It codes for CASSTRTGGDGYTF.

The chain employs TRBV6-6 and TRBJ2-7; D is unresolved. CDR1 is MNHNY, CDR2 SVGAGI, per germline (reference sequence). The CDR3 has 15 residues. Between the trimmed V and J ends, which lost 7 bases and 2 bases, there was a span of 18 bases. The chain's CDR3 is CASIMSTGPPYEQYF. CDR3 nucleotide sequence: TGTGCCAGCATTATGTCTACCGGGCCCCCCTACGAGCAGTACTTC.

V usage is TRBV7-2 and J usage is TRBJ2-3, with a weak D call TRBD2 (6 bases). V lost 3 bases and J 1 base, leaving 11 bases between the germline ends. This CDR3 is 15 amino acids long. Germline CDR1 is SGHTA and CDR2 is FQGNSA. As DNA, the CDR3 is TGTGCCAGCAGCTTTGGCGGGATTCGCACAGATACGCAGTATTTT. Translating gives CASSFGGIRTDTQYF.

This chain joins TRBV6-5 and TRBJ2-1; 9 bases fit TRBD1. The trim removed 1 base at V and 8 bases at J, leaving 6 bases unmatched. Per the germline V gene, CDR1 is MNHEY and CDR2 is SVGAGI. CDR3 length: 15 amino acids. DNA of the CDR3: TGTGCCAGCAGTTACTTCCCGGGACAGGGAGATGAGCAGTTCTTC. It is translated as CASSYFPGQGDEQFF.

CDR3 sequence: CASSLRTLGNEQFF. The DNA for the CDR3 is TGTGCCAGCAGTTTAAGGACCTTGGGGAATGAGCAGTTCTTC. The chain has TRBV27 and TRBJ2-1; D gene unclear. CDR1 and CDR2 (germline): MNHEY, SMNVEV (reference sequence). The CDR3 is made up of 14 amino acids. With 2 bases removed from V and 7 bases from J, the gap between germline ends came to 12 bases.

The rearrangement joins TRBV6-2 or TRBV6-3 to TRBJ1-1, with D hard to call. V lost 4 bases, J lost 1 base, and 16 bases lay in between. This CDR3 region has 16 residues. The germline V gene has CDR1 MNHEY and CDR2 SVGEGT. CDR3 amino acids: CASSFVHLVKNTEAFF. For the CDR3, the DNA is TGTGCCAGCAGTTTTGTTCATTTGGTGAAGAACACTGAAGCTTTCTTT.

This clone was counted once. The chain employs TRBV9 and TRBJ1-1; D is unresolved. Germline CDR1 is SGDLS and CDR2 is YYNGEE. V was shortened by 3 bases and J by 4 bases, with 7 bases between the two germline ends. This CDR3 contains 12 residues. The CDR3: CASSEGITEAFF. CDR3 DNA sequence: TGTGCCAGCAGCGAGGGAATCACTGAAGCTTTCTTT.

J is TRBJ2-7 and V is TRBV5-1; D may match TRBD1 or TRBD2 (6 bases each). The germline gives CDR1 SGHRS, CDR2 YFSETQ. This CDR3 has 16 residues. V was clipped by 2 bases and J by 0 bases, with 15 bases between them. As DNA, the CDR3 is TGCGCCAGCAGCTTAGGCGGGACAACAAGCTCCTACGAGCAGTACTTC. Its protein product is CASSLGGTTSSYEQYF.

The gene calls are TRBV5-1 and TRBJ2-7; no definite D call. Germline V gene lookup returns CDR1 SGHRS and CDR2 YFSETQ. The CDR3 length is 12 residues. Trimming left V 4 bases short and J 2 bases short, with 7 bases between. The CDR3 sequence is CASSQDTYEQYF. The CDR3 DNA reads TGCGCCAGCAGCCAAGACACCTACGAGCAGTACTTC.